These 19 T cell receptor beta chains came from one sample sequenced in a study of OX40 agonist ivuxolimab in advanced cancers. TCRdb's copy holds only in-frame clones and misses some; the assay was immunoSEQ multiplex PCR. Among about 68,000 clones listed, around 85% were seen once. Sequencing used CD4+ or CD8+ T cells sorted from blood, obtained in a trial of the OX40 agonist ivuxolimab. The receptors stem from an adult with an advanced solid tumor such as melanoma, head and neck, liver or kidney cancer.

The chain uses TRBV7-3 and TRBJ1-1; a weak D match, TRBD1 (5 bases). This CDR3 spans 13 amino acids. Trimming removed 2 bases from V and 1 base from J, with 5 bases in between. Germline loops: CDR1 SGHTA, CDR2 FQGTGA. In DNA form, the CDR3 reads TGTGCCAGCAGCTTAGACAGGAACACTGAAGCTTTCTTT. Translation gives CASSLDRNTEAFF.

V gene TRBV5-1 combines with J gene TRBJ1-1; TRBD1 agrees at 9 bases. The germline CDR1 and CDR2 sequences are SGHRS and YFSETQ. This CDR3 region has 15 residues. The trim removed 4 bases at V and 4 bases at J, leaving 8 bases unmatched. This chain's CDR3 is CASSQLTGGSTEAFF. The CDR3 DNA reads TGCGCCAGCAGCCAATTGACAGGGGGGAGCACTGAAGCTTTCTTT.

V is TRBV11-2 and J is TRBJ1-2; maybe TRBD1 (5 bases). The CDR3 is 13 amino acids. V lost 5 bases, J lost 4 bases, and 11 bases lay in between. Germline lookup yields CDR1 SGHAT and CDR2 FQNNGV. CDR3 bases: TGTGCCAGCAGCCCTGACAGTTCCTATGGCTACACCTTC. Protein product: CASSPDSSYGYTF.

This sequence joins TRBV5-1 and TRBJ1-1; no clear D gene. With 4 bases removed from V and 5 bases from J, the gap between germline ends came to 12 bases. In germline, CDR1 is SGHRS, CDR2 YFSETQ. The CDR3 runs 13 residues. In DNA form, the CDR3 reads TGCGCCAGCAGCCCGCAGGAAGGGACTGAAGCTTTCTTT. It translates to CASSPQEGTEAFF.

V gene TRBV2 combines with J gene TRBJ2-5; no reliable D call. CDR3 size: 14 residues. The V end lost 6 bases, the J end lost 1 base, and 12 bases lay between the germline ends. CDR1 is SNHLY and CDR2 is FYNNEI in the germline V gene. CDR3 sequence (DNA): TGTGCCAGCAGCTACGAGAGTCTCCAAGAGACCCAGTACTTC. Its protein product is CASSYESLQETQYF.

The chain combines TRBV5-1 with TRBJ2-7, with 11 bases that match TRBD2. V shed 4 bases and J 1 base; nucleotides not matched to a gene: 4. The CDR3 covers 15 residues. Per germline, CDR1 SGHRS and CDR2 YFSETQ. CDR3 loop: CASSPLAGGSYEQYF. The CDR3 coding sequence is TGCGCCAGCAGCCCCTTAGCGGGGGGGTCCTACGAGCAGTACTTC.

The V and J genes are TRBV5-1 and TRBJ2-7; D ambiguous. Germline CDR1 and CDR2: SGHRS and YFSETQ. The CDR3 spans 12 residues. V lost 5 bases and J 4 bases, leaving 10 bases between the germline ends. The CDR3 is CASRDGMYEQYF. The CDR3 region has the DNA TGCGCCAGCAGGGACGGAATGTACGAGCAGTACTTC.

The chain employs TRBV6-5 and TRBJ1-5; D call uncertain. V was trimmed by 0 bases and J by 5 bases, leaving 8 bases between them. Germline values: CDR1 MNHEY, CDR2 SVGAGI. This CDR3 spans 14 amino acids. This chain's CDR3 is CASSYSDGYQPQHF. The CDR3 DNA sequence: TGTGCCAGCAGTTACTCGGACGGATATCAGCCCCAGCATTTT.

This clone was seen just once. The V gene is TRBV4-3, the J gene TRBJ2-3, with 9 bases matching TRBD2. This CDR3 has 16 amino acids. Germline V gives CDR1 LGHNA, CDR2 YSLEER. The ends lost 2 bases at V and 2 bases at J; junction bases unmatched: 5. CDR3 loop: CASSQQRGALTDTQYF. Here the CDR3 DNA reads TGCGCCAGCAGCCAACAGCGGGGGGCGCTCACAGATACGCAGTATTTT.

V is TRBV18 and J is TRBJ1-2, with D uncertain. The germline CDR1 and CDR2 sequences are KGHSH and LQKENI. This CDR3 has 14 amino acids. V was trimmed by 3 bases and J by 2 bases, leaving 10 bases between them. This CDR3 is CASSPYRANYGYTF. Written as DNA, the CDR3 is TGTGCCAGCTCACCGTACCGGGCGAACTATGGCTACACCTTC. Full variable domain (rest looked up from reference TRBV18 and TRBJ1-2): NAGVMQNPRHLVRRRGQEARLRCSPMKGHSHVYWYRQLPEEGLKFMVYLQKENIIDESGMPKERFSAEFPKEGPSILRIQQVVRGDSAAYFCASSPYRANYGYTFGSGTRLTVV.

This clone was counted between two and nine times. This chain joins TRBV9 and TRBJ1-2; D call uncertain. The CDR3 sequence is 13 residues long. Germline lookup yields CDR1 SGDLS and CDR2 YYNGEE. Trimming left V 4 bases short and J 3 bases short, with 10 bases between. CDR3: CASSKFEDYGYTF. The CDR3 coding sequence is TGTGCCAGCAGCAAATTTGAGGACTATGGCTACACCTTC.

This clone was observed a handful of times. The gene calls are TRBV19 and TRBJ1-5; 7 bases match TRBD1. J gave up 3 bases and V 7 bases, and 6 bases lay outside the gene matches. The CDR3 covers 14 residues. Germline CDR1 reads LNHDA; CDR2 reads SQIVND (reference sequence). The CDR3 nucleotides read TGTGCCAGTACCTCGGGACAGATCAATCAGCCCCAGCATTTT. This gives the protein CASTSGQINQPQHF.

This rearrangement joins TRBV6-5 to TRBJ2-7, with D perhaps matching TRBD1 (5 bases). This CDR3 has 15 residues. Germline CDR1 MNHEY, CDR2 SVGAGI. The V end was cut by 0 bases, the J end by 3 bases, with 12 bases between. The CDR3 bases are TGTGCCAGCAGTTACTCGAAGGGGTGGGGCTACGAGCAGTACTTC. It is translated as CASSYSKGWGYEQYF.

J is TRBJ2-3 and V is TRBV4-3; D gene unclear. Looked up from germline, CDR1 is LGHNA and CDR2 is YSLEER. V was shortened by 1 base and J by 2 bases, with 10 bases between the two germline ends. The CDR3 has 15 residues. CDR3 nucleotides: TGCGCCAGCAGCCAAGTCATCGACTTCACAGATACGCAGTATTTT. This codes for CASSQVIDFTDTQYF.

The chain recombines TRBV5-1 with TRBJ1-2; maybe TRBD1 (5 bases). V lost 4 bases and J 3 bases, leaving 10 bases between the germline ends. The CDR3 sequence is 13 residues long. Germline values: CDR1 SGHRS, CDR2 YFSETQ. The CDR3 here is CASSPRDYYGYTF. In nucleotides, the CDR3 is TGCGCCAGCAGCCCCAGGGATTACTATGGCTACACCTTC.

CDR3 nucleotide sequence: TGTGCCAGCAGTTACTCCGGGCCTAGCGGGACTGAAGCTTTCTTT. As protein: CASSYSGPSGTEAFF. The chain combines TRBV6-5 with TRBJ1-1; D not resolved. Germline V gene lookup returns CDR1 MNHEY and CDR2 SVGAGI. CDR3 length: 15 residues. Trimming stripped 0 bases from V and 5 bases from J, with 13 bases between.

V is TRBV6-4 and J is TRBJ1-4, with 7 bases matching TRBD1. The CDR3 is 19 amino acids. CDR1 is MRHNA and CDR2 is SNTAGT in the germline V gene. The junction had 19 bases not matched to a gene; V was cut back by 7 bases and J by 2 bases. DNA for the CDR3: TGTGCCAGCACCGGAACTAGGGACAGTCGGGCTTGGACTAATGAAAAACTGTTTTTT. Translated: CASTGTRDSRAWTNEKLFF.

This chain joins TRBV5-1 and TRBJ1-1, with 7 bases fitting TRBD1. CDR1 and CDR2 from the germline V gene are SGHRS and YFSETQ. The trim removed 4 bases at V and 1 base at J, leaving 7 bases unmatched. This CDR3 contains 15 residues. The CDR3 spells CASSEGTVGNTEAFF. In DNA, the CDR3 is TGCGCCAGCAGCGAGGGGACAGTGGGGAACACTGAAGCTTTCTTT.

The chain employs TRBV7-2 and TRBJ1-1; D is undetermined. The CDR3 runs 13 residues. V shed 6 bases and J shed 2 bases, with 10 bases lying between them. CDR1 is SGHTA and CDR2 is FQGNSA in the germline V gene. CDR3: CASSEGQNTEAFF. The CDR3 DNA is TGTGCCAGCAGTGAGGGCCAAAACACTGAAGCTTTCTTT.